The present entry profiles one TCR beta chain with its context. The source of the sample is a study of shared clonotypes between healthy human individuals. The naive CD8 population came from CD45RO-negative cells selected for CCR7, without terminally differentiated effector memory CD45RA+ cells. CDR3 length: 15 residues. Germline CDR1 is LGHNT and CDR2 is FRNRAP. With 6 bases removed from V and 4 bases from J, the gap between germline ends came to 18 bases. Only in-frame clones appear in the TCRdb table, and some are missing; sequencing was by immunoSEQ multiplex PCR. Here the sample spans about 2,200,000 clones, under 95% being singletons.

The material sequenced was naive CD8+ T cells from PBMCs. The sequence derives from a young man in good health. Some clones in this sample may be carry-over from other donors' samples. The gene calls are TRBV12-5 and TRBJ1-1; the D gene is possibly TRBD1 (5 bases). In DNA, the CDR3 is TGTGCTAGTGGCCTAGGGGTACCCCTAGTCACTGAAGCTTTCTTT. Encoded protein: CASGLGVPLVTEAFF.